This TCR beta chain was sequenced for a study of Ad26.COV2.S vaccination and SARS-CoV-2 variants (TCRdb year 2021). For context, the study as a whole: TCRbeta repertoire sequencing served as the tool for gauging how specific and how broad the SARS-CoV-2-reactive T cell receptors were following Ad26.COV2.S vaccination. A total of 32 samples were included in the TCR-sequenced set, comprising roughly 19 Ad26.COV2.S vaccine recipients, 5 placebo recipients and 8 SARS-CoV-2 convalescent individuals. The study at large found these results: Spike-specific TCR breadth was higher in Ad26.COV2.S recipients than in placebo recipients (P = 0.0014). The authors noted that total T cell responses may have been underestimated by the TCR breadth and depth analyses. After vaccination, substantial breadth of spike-specific CD8+ and CD4+ T cell responses was reported. Comparable non-spike TCR breadth was observed between vaccine and placebo recipients, consistent with only spike being contained in the vaccine.

From V the trimming removes 3 bases and from J it removes 2 bases, while the gene matches leave 3 bases of the junction unaccounted for. Spanning cysteine to phenylalanine, the CDR3 consists of 15 amino acids. CDR3 DNA only is kept here, 45 bases in frame from base 1. From a lookup of the germline V gene (reference sequence), CDR1 and CDR2 are SEHNR and FQNEAQ. The immunoSEQ Assay was used to sequence TCRbeta CDR3 regions. After extraction, genomic DNA underwent amplification by bias-controlled multiplex PCR, followed by high-throughput sequencing. Processing in the source paper ran as follows. To quantify the absolute abundance of every unique TCRbeta CDR3 region, sequences were collapsed and filtered. T cell fraction was estimated by normalizing TCRbeta template counts to usable DNA, which was measured by amplifying reference genes present in all nucleated cells. Repertoire TCRs were annotated as SARS-CoV-2-specific when V gene, CDR3 amino acid sequence and J gene were exactly matched to a known reactive TCR set. The reference SARS-CoV-2 TCR set came from MIRA and was filtered for enrichment in COVID-19-positive ImmuneCODE repertoires, removing public or cross-reactive TCRs. Using the MIRA antigens, annotated TCRs were further analysed by specific ORF or by position within an ORF. Breadth was defined as annotated unique rearrangements over total unique productive rearrangements; depth was the summed frequency of those rearrangements. Two-sided Wilcoxon rank-sum tests were used to compare TCR breadth between groups. Entries here come from immuneACCESS through TCRdb and include only in-frame sequences with V and J called. Some clones fail to appear in such tables; in the studies checked, an unresolved V gene covers under half of the shortfall, and the cause of the remainder is unknown. The D gene and trimming were derived from the DNA, and the V and J assignments and clone size from that table. The sample has around 140,000 clones on record, approximately 90% of them singletons. The ten largest clones capture 5% of the sample.

On this clone: The antigen this receptor binds is unknown. Within one base of it there is no much larger clone, and no base qualities were kept.

The meaning of the sample's time point label: individuals recovered from natural SARS-CoV-2 infection. This clonotype was obtained from a human donor who had recovered from COVID-19. Sequencing was performed on peripheral blood, taken after recovery from COVID-19. The rearrangement combines TRBV7-9 with TRBJ2-3; the junction holds 9 bases that match TRBD1. The nucleotide sequence reads as follows: TGTGCCAGCAGCTTCCGGGACAGGGACACAGATACGCAGTATTTT. Translated, this gives CASSFRDRDTDTQYF.